In this sample, the clone carrying this T cell receptor beta chain turned up a few times. In the authors' methods: Estimation of nucleated cell counts relied on the amplification of reference gene primers. The table came from immunoSEQ multiplex PCR; TCRdb's copy has only in-frame clones and leaves some out. That table supplies the V and J calls and clone size; D and trimming were determined from the DNA. Of some 340,000 clones in the sample, 90% are singletons; the top ten hold about 4%. These data belong to a study of blood T cell repertoires in COVID-19. Study details: Sites in the United States, Italy and Spain provided acute and convalescent COVID-19 samples. PBMCs, B-cell-depleted T cells, or T cells were the source of the cDNA or gDNA that made up the material.

Ages ranged from roughly 18 to 100 years, with residence in around 24 US areas. V was clipped by 1 base and J by 7 bases, with 29 bases between them. Germline CDR1 is SGHVS and CDR2 is FNYEAQ. CDR3 size: 20 residues. Sequencing was done on a sample of PBMCs or T cells enriched from blood (not recorded which). The rearrangement joins TRBV7-6 to TRBJ1-5, with a weak D call TRBD1 (5 bases). The clonotype comes from a woman aged 30 to 39 who had been exposed to COVID-19. The CDR3, as DNA: TGTGCCAGCAGCTTAGAGGCGGGACGGCCGGATTCCTTGGGGCACCAGCCCCAGCATTTT. This sequence encodes CASSLEAGRPDSLGHQPQHF.